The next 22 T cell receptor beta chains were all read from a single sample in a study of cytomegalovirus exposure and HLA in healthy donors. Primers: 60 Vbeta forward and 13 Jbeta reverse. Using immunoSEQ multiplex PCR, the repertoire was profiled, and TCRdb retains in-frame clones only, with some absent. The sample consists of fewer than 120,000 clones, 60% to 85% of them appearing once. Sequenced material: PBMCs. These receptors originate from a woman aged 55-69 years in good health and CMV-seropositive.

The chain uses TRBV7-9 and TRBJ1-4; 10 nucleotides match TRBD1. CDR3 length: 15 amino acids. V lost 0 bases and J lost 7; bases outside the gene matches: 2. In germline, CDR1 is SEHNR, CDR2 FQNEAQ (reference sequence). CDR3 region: CASSLAGTGVEKLFF. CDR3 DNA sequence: TGTGCCAGCAGCTTAGCTGGGACAGGGGTTGAAAAACTGTTTTTT.

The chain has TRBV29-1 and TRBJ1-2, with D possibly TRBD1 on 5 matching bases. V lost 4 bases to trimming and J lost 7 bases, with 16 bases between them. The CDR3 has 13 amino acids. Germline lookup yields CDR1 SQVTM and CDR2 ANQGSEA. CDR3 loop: CSVARVERSGYTF. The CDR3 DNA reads TGCAGCGTTGCCAGGGTGGAACGAAGTGGCTACACCTTC.

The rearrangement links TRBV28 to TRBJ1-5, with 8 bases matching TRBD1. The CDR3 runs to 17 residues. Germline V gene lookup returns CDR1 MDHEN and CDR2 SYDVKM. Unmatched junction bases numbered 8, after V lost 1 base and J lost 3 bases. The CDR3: CASSLFQGAMFNQPQHF. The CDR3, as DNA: TGTGCCAGCAGTTTATTCCAGGGGGCTATGTTCAATCAGCCCCAGCATTTT. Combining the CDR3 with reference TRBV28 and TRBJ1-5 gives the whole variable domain DVKVTQSSRYLVKRTGEKVFLECVQDMDHENMFWYRQDPGLGLRLIYFSYDVKMKEKGDIPEGYSVSREKKERFSLILESASTNQTSMYLCASSLFQGAMFNQPQHFGDGTRLSIL.

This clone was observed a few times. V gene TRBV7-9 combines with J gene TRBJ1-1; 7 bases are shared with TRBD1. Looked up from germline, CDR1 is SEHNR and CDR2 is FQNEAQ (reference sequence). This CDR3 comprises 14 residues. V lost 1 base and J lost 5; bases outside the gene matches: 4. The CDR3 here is CASSLVGTATEAFF. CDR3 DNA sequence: TGTGCCAGCAGCTTAGTGGGGACAGCGACTGAAGCTTTCTTT.

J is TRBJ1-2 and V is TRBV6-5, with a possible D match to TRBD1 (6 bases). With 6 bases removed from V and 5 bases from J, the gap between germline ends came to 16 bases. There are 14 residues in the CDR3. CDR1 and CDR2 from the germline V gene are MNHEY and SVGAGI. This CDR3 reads CASRSGAVGYGYTF. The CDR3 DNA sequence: TGTGCCAGCAGATCAGGGGCGGTGGGGTATGGCTACACCTTC.

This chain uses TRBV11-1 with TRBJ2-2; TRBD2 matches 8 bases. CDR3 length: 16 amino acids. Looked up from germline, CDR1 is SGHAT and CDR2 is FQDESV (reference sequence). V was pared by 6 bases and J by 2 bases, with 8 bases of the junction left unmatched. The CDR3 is CASRKREGRNTGELFF. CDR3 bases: TGTGCCAGCAGGAAACGGGAGGGCAGAAACACCGGGGAGCTGTTTTTT.

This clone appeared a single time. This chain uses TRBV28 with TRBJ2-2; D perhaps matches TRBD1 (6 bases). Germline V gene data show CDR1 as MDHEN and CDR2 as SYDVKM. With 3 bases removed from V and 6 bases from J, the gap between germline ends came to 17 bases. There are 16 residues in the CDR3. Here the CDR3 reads CASSLIDTGSAGELFF. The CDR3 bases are TGTGCCAGCAGTTTGATTGACACAGGGTCCGCCGGGGAGCTGTTTTTT.

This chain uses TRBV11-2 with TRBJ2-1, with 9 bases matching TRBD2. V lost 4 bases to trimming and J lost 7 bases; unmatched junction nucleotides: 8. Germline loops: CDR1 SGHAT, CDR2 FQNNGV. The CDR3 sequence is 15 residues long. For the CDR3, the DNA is TGTGCCAGCAGCTCCCATAGCGGGAGAGGGAATGAGCAGTTCTTC. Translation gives CASSSHSGRGNEQFF.

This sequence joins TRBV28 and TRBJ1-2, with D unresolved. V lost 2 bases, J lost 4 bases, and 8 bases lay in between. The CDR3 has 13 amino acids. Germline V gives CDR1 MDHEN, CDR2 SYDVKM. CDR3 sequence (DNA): TGTGCCAGCAGTTTAGGGCATATCTATGGCTACACCTTC. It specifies CASSLGHIYGYTF.

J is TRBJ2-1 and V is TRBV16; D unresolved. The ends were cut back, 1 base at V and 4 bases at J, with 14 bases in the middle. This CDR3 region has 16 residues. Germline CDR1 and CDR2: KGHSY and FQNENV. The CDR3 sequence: CASSQFALGIYNEQFF. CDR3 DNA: TGTGCCAGCAGCCAATTCGCGCTAGGAATTTACAATGAGCAGTTCTTC.

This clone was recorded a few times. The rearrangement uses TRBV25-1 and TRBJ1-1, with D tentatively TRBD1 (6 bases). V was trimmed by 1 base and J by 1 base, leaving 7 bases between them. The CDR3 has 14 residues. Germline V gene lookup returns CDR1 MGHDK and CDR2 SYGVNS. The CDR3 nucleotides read TGTGCCAGCAGTGAATTCAGGGGGAACACTGAAGCTTTCTTT. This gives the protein CASSEFRGNTEAFF.

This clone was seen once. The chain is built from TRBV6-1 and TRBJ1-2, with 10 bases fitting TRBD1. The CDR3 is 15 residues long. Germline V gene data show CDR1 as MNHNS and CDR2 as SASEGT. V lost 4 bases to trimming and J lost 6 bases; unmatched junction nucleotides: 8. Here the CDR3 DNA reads TGTGCCAGCAGTGGACCGGGACAGGGGAGGGATGGCTACACCTTC. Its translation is CASSGPGQGRDGYTF.

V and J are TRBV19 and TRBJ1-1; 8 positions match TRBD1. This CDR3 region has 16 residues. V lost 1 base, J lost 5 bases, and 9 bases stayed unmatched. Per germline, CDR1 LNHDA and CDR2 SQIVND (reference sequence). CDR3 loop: CASSIVQGVVLTEAFF. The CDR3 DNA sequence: TGTGCCAGTAGTATAGTACAGGGGGTGGTCTTGACTGAAGCTTTCTTT. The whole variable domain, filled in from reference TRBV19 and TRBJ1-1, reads DGGITQSPKYLFRKEGQNVTLSCEQNLNHDAMYWYRQDPGQGLRLIYYSQIVNDFQKGDIAEGYSVSREKKESFPLTVTSAQKNPTAFYLCASSIVQGVVLTEAFFGQGTRLTVV.

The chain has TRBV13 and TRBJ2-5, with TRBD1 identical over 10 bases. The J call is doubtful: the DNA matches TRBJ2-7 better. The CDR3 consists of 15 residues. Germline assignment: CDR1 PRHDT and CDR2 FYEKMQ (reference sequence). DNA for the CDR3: TGTGCCAGCACCCGGGGACAGGGGCCAAACTACGAGCAGTACTTC. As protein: CASTRGQGPNYEQYF.

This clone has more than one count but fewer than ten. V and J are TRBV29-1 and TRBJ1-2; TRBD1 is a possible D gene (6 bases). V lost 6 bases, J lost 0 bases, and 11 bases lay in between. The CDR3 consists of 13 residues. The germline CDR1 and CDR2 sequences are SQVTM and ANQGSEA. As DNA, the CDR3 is TGCAGCGTCTACAGGGATTCTAACTATGGCTACACCTTC. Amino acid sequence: CSVYRDSNYGYTF.

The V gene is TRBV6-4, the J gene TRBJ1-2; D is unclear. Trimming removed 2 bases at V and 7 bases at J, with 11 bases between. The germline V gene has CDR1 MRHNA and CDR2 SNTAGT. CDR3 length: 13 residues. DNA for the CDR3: TGTGCCAGCAGTGACGAGAGGGCGTCTGGCTACACCTTC. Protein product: CASSDERASGYTF.

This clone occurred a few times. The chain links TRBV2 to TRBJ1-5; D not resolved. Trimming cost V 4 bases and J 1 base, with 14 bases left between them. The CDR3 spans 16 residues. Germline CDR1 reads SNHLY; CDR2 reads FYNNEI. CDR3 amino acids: CASSVGGRSSNQPQHF. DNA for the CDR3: TGTGCCAGCAGTGTGGGAGGCAGATCAAGCAATCAGCCCCAGCATTTT.

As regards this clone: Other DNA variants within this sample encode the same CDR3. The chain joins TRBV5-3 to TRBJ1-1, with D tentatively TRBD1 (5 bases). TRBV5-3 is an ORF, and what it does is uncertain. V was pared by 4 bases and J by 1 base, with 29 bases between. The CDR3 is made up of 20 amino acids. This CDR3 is CARSEPLARQGKTKNTEAFF. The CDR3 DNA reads TGTGCCAGAAGCGAGCCCTTGGCCCGGCAGGGTAAAACCAAGAACACTGAAGCTTTCTTT.

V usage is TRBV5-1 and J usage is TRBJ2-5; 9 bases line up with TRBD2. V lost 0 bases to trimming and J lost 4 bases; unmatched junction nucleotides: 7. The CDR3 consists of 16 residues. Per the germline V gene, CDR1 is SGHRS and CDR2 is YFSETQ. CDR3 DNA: TGCGCCAGCAGCTTGGCGGCTAGCGGGATGCGAGAGACCCAGTACTTC. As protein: CASSLAASGMRETQYF.

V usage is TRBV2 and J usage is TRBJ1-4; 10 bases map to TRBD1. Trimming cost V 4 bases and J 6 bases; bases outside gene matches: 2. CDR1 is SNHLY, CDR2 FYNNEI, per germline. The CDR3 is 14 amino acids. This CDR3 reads CASSAGQGYEKLFF. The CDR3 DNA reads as TGTGCCAGCAGTGCGGGACAGGGGTATGAAAAACTGTTTTTT. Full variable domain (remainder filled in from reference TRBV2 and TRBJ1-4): EPEVTQTPSHQVTQMGQEVILRCVPISNHLYFYWYRQILGQKVEFLVSFYNNEISEKSEIFDDQFSVERPDGSNFTLKIRSTKLEDSAMYFCASSAGQGYEKLFFGSGTQLSVL.

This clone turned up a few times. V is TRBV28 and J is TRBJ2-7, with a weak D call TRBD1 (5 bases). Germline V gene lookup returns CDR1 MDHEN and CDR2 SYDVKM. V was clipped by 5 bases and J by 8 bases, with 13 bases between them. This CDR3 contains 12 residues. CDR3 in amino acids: CASSRSPGQQYF. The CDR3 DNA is TGTGCCAGCAGTCGATCCCCAGGGCAGCAGTACTTC.

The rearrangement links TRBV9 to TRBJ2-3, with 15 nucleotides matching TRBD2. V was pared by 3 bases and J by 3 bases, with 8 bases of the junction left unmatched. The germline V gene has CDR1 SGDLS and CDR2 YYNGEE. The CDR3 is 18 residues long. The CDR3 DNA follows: TGTGCCAGCAGCGGCGGGACTAGCGGGAGGTTGGGGACAGATACGCAGTATTTT. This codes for CASSGGTSGRLGTDTQYF.